The T cell receptor beta chain under discussion was sequenced for a study of CD8 T cells in ankylosing spondylitis. Study results and caveats: A motif of roughly eight highly homologous TCR beta variants was seen as apparently characteristic of ankylosing spondylitis blood. In synovial fluid and blood from reactive arthritis, some motif variants were previously reported.

In this sample, this clonotype turned up many times. No antigen is known for it. Quantitative 5'-RACE with molecular barcodes generated TCR beta libraries. A single record per CDR3 protein comes from TCRdb applying MiXCR to the 5' RACE reads. The sample consists of tens of thousands of distinct CDR3 sequences, 10% of them appearing once. Germline trimming cut 8 bases from V and 3 bases from J; bases unmatched to any gene: 13. Germline V gene sequence: CDR1 WSHSY, CDR2 SAAADI. CDR3 length: 15 residues. This sequence originates from a male donor with ankylosing spondylitis or in good health (not recorded which). The sample comprised blood, either unsorted or a sorted T cell fraction (not recorded which). The rearrangement links TRBV10-2 to TRBJ2-7, with TRBD2 matching 7 bases. The CDR3 DNA follows: TGCGCCAGCGCTAAAGGCGGGCTAGCGGTCTACGAGCAGTACTTC. Encoded protein: CASAKGGLAVYEQYF.